The 13 T cell receptor beta chains reported below all come from one sample, sequenced in a study of CD8 T cells in ankylosing spondylitis. Overall study findings and caveats: Typical of ankylosing spondylitis blood, it appeared, was a TCR beta motif of under 10 highly homologous variants.

From the 5' RACE reads, TCRdb called clonotypes with MiXCR, one entry per CDR3 protein. The sample has about 540,000 distinct CDR3 sequences, approximately 11% seen once. No cognate antigen is known for these TCRs. The sample comprised blood, either unsorted or a sorted T cell fraction (not recorded which). The receptors here all came from a male donor with ankylosing spondylitis.

J is TRBJ2-7 and V is TRBV18; 8 bases map to TRBD2. Per the germline V gene, CDR1 is KGHSH and CDR2 is LQKENI. The V segment lost 6 bases and the J segment 2 bases; nucleotides outside the gene matches: 21. This CDR3 spans 19 amino acids. The CDR3 nucleotides read TGTGCCAGCTCTTTATCGGGAGGGAGGAGCATGGGGAGGACCTACGAGCAGTACTTC. It encodes CASSLSGGRSMGRTYEQYF.

Ten or more counts support this clonotype. This sequence joins TRBV20-1 and TRBJ1-1; 10 bases fit TRBD1. V gave up 8 bases and J gave up 2 bases; unmatched junction bases: 5. This CDR3 has 13 amino acids. Germline-derived CDR1 and CDR2 are DFQATT and SNEGSKA (reference sequence). In nucleotides, the CDR3 is TGCAGTCCTCGACAGGGGGCTAACACTGAAGCTTTCTTT. It yields the protein CSPRQGANTEAFF.

This clonotype has a handful of counts. The chain combines TRBV11-3 with TRBJ2-3; possible D gene TRBD1, 5 bases. Trimming took off 5 bases at V and 1 base at J, with 13 bases between the two ends. CDR3 length equals 15 residues. Germline CDR1 and CDR2: SGHNT and YENEEA. The CDR3 nucleotides read TGTGCCAGCAGCGTTGGGGCCAGCGGCACAGATACGCAGTATTTT. It specifies CASSVGASGTDTQYF.

The rearrangement links TRBV4-1 to TRBJ1-1; perhaps TRBD1 as D (5 bases). This CDR3 comprises 17 residues. The ends were cut back, 0 bases at V and 5 bases at J, with 19 bases in the middle. Per germline, CDR1 MGHRA and CDR2 YSYEKL. This CDR3 reads CASSQDHGTSEGTEAFF. DNA for the CDR3: TGCGCCAGCAGCCAAGATCACGGGACTTCCGAAGGGACTGAAGCTTTCTTT.

This clonotype was detected only a few times. J is TRBJ2-1 and V is TRBV11-1; 13 bases agree with TRBD2. The CDR3 has 18 residues. With V trimmed by 4 bases and J by 0 bases, 6 bases remained unmatched. Germline V gene sequence: CDR1 SGHAT, CDR2 FQDESV (reference sequence). DNA of the CDR3: TGTGCCAGCAGCTCCCTACTAGCGGGAGGGTTCTCCTACAATGAGCAGTTCTTC. This sequence encodes CASSSLLAGGFSYNEQFF. The full variable domain, its missing parts supplied by reference TRBV11-1 and TRBJ2-1, is EAEVAQSPRYKITEKSQAVAFWCDPISGHATLYWYRQILGQGPELLVQFQDESVVDDSQLPKDRFSAERLKGVDSTLKIQPAELGDSAMYLCASSSLLAGGFSYNEQFFGPGTRLTVL.

The chain links TRBV27 to TRBJ2-7; D uncertain. Trimming left V 5 bases short and J 0 bases short, with 11 bases between. In germline, CDR1 is MNHEY, CDR2 SMNVEV (reference sequence). The length of the CDR3 is 14 residues. CDR3 in DNA: TGTGCCAGCAGTCCAACGTCGAACTCCTACGAGCAGTACTTC. This encodes CASSPTSNSYEQYF.

This rearrangement joins TRBV11-2 to TRBJ1-4; unclear D gene. CDR1 SGHAT and CDR2 FQNNGV come from the germline V gene. The CDR3 sequence is 16 residues long. The V end was cut by 0 bases, the J end by 3 bases, with 11 bases between. DNA for the CDR3: TGTGCCAGCAGCTTAGAGCCACGGGGTGCTAATGAAAAACTGTTTTTT. Translating gives CASSLEPRGANEKLFF.

This clonotype has only a few counts. This chain links TRBV11-2 with TRBJ1-1; D is undetermined. The CDR3 is made up of 12 amino acids. Germline CDR1 and CDR2: SGHAT and FQNNGV. The V gene lost 1 base and the J gene lost 6 bases, with 6 bases spanning the gap. The CDR3 DNA sequence: TGTGCCAGCAGCTTAGGGAGTGCTGAAGCTTTCTTT. It translates to CASSLGSAEAFF.

This clonotype was observed a few times. The genes are TRBV20-1 and TRBJ2-1; the match to TRBD1 covers 10 bases. The CDR3 is 14 residues long. Germline V gene sequence: CDR1 DFQATT, CDR2 SNEGSKA (reference sequence). After removal of 3 bases from V and 8 bases from J, the junction contained 7 bases not matched to a gene. Written as DNA, the CDR3 is TGCAGTGCTAGGGAGGACAGGGGGAGGGATGAGCAGTTCTTC. This translates into CSAREDRGRDEQFF.

This clonotype showed up many times. This chain joins TRBV19 and TRBJ2-5; TRBD1 might be the D (5 bases). Looked up from germline, CDR1 is LNHDA and CDR2 is SQIVND (reference sequence). The CDR3 length is 13 residues. V shed 8 bases and J shed 1 base, with 11 bases lying between them. The DNA of the CDR3 is TGTGCCAGTCGGAAGGGGTTCCAAGAGACCCAGTACTTC. Translated, it gives CASRKGFQETQYF.

This clonotype appeared a few times. The CDR3 sequence is CASSEAGTNQPQHF. The CDR3, as DNA: TGTGCCAGCAGTGAGGCGGGAACCAATCAGCCCCAGCATTTT. The J gene is TRBJ1-5, the V gene TRBV2; D not certain. The CDR3 has 14 residues. Germline V lookup: CDR1 SNHLY, CDR2 FYNNEI. The germline V and J ends were trimmed by 3 bases and 3 bases, with 9 bases remaining between them.

In its sample, this clonotype was seen many times. This chain links TRBV12-3 or TRBV12-4 with TRBJ1-5, with 7 bases matching TRBD1. J lost 9 bases, V lost 6 bases, and 14 bases had no gene match. CDR3 length equals 15 residues. In nucleotides, the CDR3 is TGTGCCAGCAGCCAGGACAGGATCGAGTTTTCGCCCCAGCATTTT. Translating gives CASSQDRIEFSPQHF.

The chain's CDR3 is CASSDTGGGRNYGYTF. DNA of the CDR3: TGTGCCAGCAGTGATACAGGGGGAGGACGCAACTATGGCTACACCTTC. The chain joins TRBV25-1 to TRBJ1-2; TRBD1 matches 8 bases. Germline CDR1 is MGHDK and CDR2 is SYGVNS. V was pared by 3 bases and J by 2 bases, with 8 bases of the junction left unmatched. This CDR3 region has 16 residues.